The 26 T cell receptor beta chains below come from one sample, sequenced in a study of blood T cell repertoires in COVID-19. Sequenced by immunoSEQ multiplex PCR; TCRdb stores in-frame clones only, minus some. Altogether 300,000 to 350,000 clones are present, around 91% being singletons, with the ten largest covering around 0.97%. The source material was peripheral blood. These receptor sequences come from a middle-aged woman with COVID-19, enrolled during active disease.

In nucleotides, the CDR3 is TGTGCCAGCAGTTTGGGTTCAGGATTAGGCTACAATGAGCAGTTCTTC. It translates to CASSLGSGLGYNEQFF. This chain joins TRBV27 and TRBJ2-1; D is uncertain. Germline V gene data show CDR1 as MNHEY and CDR2 as SMNVEV (reference sequence). CDR3 length equals 16 residues. V was shortened by 3 bases and J by 3 bases, with 15 bases between the two germline ends.

This chain joins TRBV9 and TRBJ1-5, with no clear D. V shed 1 base and J shed 0 bases, with 2 bases lying between them. Germline V gene lookup returns CDR1 SGDLS and CDR2 YYNGEE. This CDR3 comprises 13 residues. The CDR3 coding sequence is TGTGCCAGCAGCGTATATAGCAATCAGCCCCAGCATTTT. Translating it yields CASSVYSNQPQHF.

DNA for the CDR3: TGTGCCAGCAGTTTATCCAGCGTGAACACTGAAGCTTTCTTT. Protein sequence: CASSLSSVNTEAFF. The chain links TRBV27 to TRBJ1-1; unclear D gene. This CDR3 is built from 14 residues. Deletions cut 0 bases from V and 0 bases from J, with 5 bases between. Germline lookup yields CDR1 MNHEY and CDR2 SMNVEV (reference sequence).

This clone was found once. J is TRBJ1-1 and V is TRBV7-9; possible D gene TRBD1, 5 bases. Per the germline V gene, CDR1 is SEHNR and CDR2 is FQNEAQ (reference sequence). The CDR3 sequence is 13 residues long. Trimming left V 4 bases short and J 4 bases short, with 10 bases between. In nucleotides, the CDR3 is TGTGCCAGCAGCTCGACAGATCGCACTGAAGCTTTCTTT. This gives the protein CASSSTDRTEAFF.

The chain uses TRBV5-4 and TRBJ2-7; 7 positions agree with TRBD1. The CDR3 length is 14 residues. Germline CDR1 SGHNT, CDR2 YYREEE (reference sequence). Unmatched junction bases numbered 6, after V lost 0 bases and J lost 6 bases. CDR3 sequence: CASSLGQGVGEQYF. Here the CDR3 DNA reads TGTGCCAGCAGCTTGGGACAGGGAGTTGGCGAGCAGTACTTC.

The rearrangement links TRBV28 to TRBJ1-4; D might be TRBD1 (6 bases). The CDR3 consists of 15 residues. Germline V gene lookup returns CDR1 MDHEN and CDR2 SYDVKM. Trimming removed 6 bases at V and 3 bases at J, with 14 bases between. CDR3 protein: CASSSQGQANEKLFF. Here the CDR3 DNA reads TGTGCCAGCAGCTCCCAGGGGCAGGCTAATGAAAAACTGTTTTTT.

The chain recombines TRBV10-3 with TRBJ1-2; possible D gene TRBD1, 5 bases. The CDR3 contains 13 residues. Deletions cut 6 bases from V and 2 bases from J, with 10 bases between. CDR1 and CDR2 from the germline V gene are ENHRY and SYGVKD. In nucleotides, the CDR3 is TGTGCCATCAGCCGGGACTTGAACTATGGCTACACCTTC. Encoded protein: CAISRDLNYGYTF.

The chain carries TRBV14 and TRBJ1-1; D ambiguous. The CDR3 length is 14 residues. The germline V gene has CDR1 SGHDN and CDR2 FVKESK. The ends were cut back, 0 bases at V and 3 bases at J, with 8 bases in the middle. Here the CDR3 reads CASSQELGYTEAFF. Written as DNA, the CDR3 is TGTGCCAGCAGCCAAGAACTAGGATACACTGAAGCTTTCTTT.

The chain combines TRBV5-8 with TRBJ2-3; D ambiguous. Germline V gene sequence: CDR1 SGHTS, CDR2 YDEGEE. Trimming stripped 5 bases from V and 5 bases from J, with 21 bases between. The CDR3 loop spans 16 amino acids. CDR3 protein: CASRSEVTSLRDTQYF. The CDR3 nucleotides are TGTGCCAGCAGGTCTGAGGTCACTTCACTTCGAGATACGCAGTATTTT.

The CDR3 coding sequence is TGCGCCAGCAGCAAATTTACAGAGAACACTGAAGCTTTCTTT. Translation gives CASSKFTENTEAFF. This rearrangement joins TRBV4-1 to TRBJ1-1; D uncertain. The V end was cut by 5 bases, the J end by 1 base, with 11 bases between. This CDR3 is 14 amino acids long. Germline CDR1 MGHRA, CDR2 YSYEKL.

V is TRBV3-1 (or the pseudogene TRBV3-2) and J is TRBJ2-7; D remains ambiguous. Germline lookup yields CDR1 LGHDT and CDR2 YNNKEL (reference sequence). V lost 4 bases and J lost 6, with 19 bases in between. The CDR3 is made up of 15 amino acids. This CDR3 reads CASSRLAGGETEQYF. CDR3 coding DNA: TGTGCCAGCAGCCGACTGGCCGGCGGAGAAACCGAGCAGTACTTC.

The chain links TRBV24-1 to TRBJ1-1; D is possibly TRBD1 (5 bases). The CDR3 loop spans 14 amino acids. The germline gives CDR1 KGHDR, CDR2 SFDVKD. Trimming removed 7 bases at V and 0 bases at J, with 11 bases between. This CDR3 is CATRAGQMNTEAFF. The DNA for the CDR3 is TGTGCCACCAGAGCGGGGCAGATGAACACTGAAGCTTTCTTT.

This clone was detected once. The rearrangement joins TRBV6-6 to TRBJ2-7, with TRBD1 matching 7 bases. Germline trimming cut 2 bases from V and 3 bases from J; bases unmatched to any gene: 7. The CDR3 has 15 amino acids. Germline V gene sequence: CDR1 MNHNY, CDR2 SVGAGI (reference sequence). CDR3 sequence: CASSYGQVTYYEQYF. CDR3 sequence (DNA): TGTGCCAGCAGTTACGGACAGGTAACATACTACGAGCAGTACTTC.

The V call is TRBV3-1 (or the pseudogene TRBV3-2), the J call TRBJ1-1; D unclear. Germline V gene sequence: CDR1 LGHDT, CDR2 YNNKEL (reference sequence). This CDR3 comprises 15 residues. V was clipped by 1 base and J by 4 bases, with 13 bases between them. The DNA of the CDR3 is TGTGCCAGCAGCCAAGGCACGGGATTCGGCACTGAAGCTTTCTTT. Amino acid sequence: CASSQGTGFGTEAFF.

The genes are TRBV9 and TRBJ1-5; unclear D gene. The V and J ends lost 0 bases and 6 bases respectively, with 7 bases between them. The CDR3 is 13 residues long. CDR1 and CDR2 (germline): SGDLS, YYNGEE. CDR3 region: CASSVGGSQPQHF. CDR3 bases: TGTGCCAGCAGCGTAGGAGGGAGTCAGCCCCAGCATTTT.

The chain employs TRBV28 and TRBJ1-1, with 12 bases matching TRBD1. With V trimmed by 3 bases and J by 0 bases, 11 bases remained unmatched. The germline V gene has CDR1 MDHEN and CDR2 SYDVKM. This CDR3 spans 19 amino acids. The CDR3 DNA follows: TGTGCCAGCAGTTTTACCCTCAAGGGACAGGGGGCCCTGAACACTGAAGCTTTCTTT. Its protein is CASSFTLKGQGALNTEAFF.

V gene TRBV19 combines with J gene TRBJ2-3; TRBD2 is a possible D gene (6 bases). CDR1 and CDR2 from the germline V gene are LNHDA and SQIVND (reference sequence). CDR3 length: 15 amino acids. V was shortened by 6 bases and J by 0 bases, with 13 bases between the two germline ends. CDR3 DNA: TGTGCCAGTAGGGGACTGCTGACTAGCACAGATACGCAGTATTTT. Protein: CASRGLLTSTDTQYF.

The V and J genes are TRBV18 and TRBJ1-1; a possible D gene is TRBD1 (6 bases). Germline V gene data show CDR1 as KGHSH and CDR2 as LQKENI. The CDR3 consists of 14 residues. V was pared by 6 bases and J by 3 bases, with 14 bases between. CDR3 bases: TGTGCCAGCTCCACGACAGGCTGGGACACTGAAGCTTTCTTT. This encodes CASSTTGWDTEAFF.

The CDR3 loop reads CAISAGNPEAFF. CDR3 nucleotide sequence: TGTGCCATCAGTGCCGGGAATCCTGAAGCTTTCTTT. The chain employs TRBV10-3 and TRBJ1-1; D is unresolved. Germline lookup yields CDR1 ENHRY and CDR2 SYGVKD. V was shortened by 4 bases and J by 6 bases, with 9 bases between the two germline ends. This CDR3 spans 12 amino acids.

The chain links TRBV2 to TRBJ1-5, with unresolved D. Germline CDR1 SNHLY, CDR2 FYNNEI. The CDR3 sequence is 14 residues long. V lost 3 bases and J lost 1, with 7 bases in between. CDR3 nucleotides: TGTGCCAGCAGTGACAAGGAGAGCAATCAGCCCCAGCATTTT. It specifies CASSDKESNQPQHF.

The V and J genes are TRBV29-1 and TRBJ2-7, with 8 bases fitting TRBD2. The CDR3 is 13 residues long. In germline, CDR1 is SQVTM, CDR2 ANQGSEA. V was pared by 6 bases and J by 5 bases, with 9 bases of the junction left unmatched. CDR3 protein: CSVSTGGGDEQYF. CDR3 DNA: TGCAGCGTCTCCACGGGGGGGGGAGACGAGCAGTACTTC.

CDR3 sequence reads: CASSQGPGQGNTGELFF. CDR3 in DNA: TGTGCCAGCAGCCAAGGTCCGGGACAGGGGAACACCGGGGAGCTGTTTTTT. This chain connects TRBV3-1 (or the pseudogene TRBV3-2) to TRBJ2-2, with 9 nucleotides matching TRBD1. Looked up from germline, CDR1 is LGHDT and CDR2 is YNNKEL (reference sequence). V shed 1 base and J 1 base; nucleotides not matched to a gene: 4. The CDR3 length is 17 residues.

The V call is TRBV5-1, the J call TRBJ2-1, with 11 bases that match TRBD2. The germline V gene has CDR1 SGHRS and CDR2 YFSETQ. The V segment lost 7 bases and the J segment 7 bases; nucleotides outside the gene matches: 10. CDR3 length: 15 amino acids. The CDR3 sequence: CASARLAGSLNEQFF. Written as DNA, the CDR3 is TGCGCCAGCGCTAGACTAGCGGGGAGTCTTAATGAGCAGTTCTTC. The full variable domain, in which reference TRBV5-1 and TRBJ2-1 provide the parts outside the CDR3, is KAGVTQTPRYLIKTRGQQVTLSCSPISGHRSVSWYQQTPGQGLQFLFEYFSETQRNKGNFPGRFSGRQFSNSRSEMNVSTLELGDSALYLCASARLAGSLNEQFFGPGTRLTVL.

The chain combines TRBV7-9 with TRBJ1-5; 7 bases fit TRBD1. The CDR3 has 15 amino acids. The trim removed 1 base at V and 2 bases at J, leaving 2 bases unmatched. Germline loops: CDR1 SEHNR, CDR2 FQNEAQ (reference sequence). This CDR3 is CASSLGGTGNQPQHF. DNA for the CDR3: TGTGCCAGCAGCTTAGGGGGGACAGGCAATCAGCCCCAGCATTTT.

This chain connects TRBV4-2 to TRBJ2-7, with a weak D call TRBD2 (6 bases). The germline V gene has CDR1 LGHNA and CDR2 YNFKEQ. This CDR3 contains 20 residues. V was pared by 0 bases and J by 2 bases, with 26 bases between. This chain's CDR3 is CASSQDWEARAHPATYEQYF. CDR3 nucleotides: TGTGCCAGCAGCCAAGATTGGGAGGCTAGGGCCCACCCCGCCACCTACGAGCAGTACTTC.

The rearrangement joins TRBV4-1 to TRBJ1-2, with 10 bases lining up with TRBD1. This CDR3 is built from 16 residues. The ends lost 6 bases at V and 2 bases at J; junction bases unmatched: 9. Germline V gene data show CDR1 as MGHRA and CDR2 as YSYEKL. This CDR3 reads CASRLSPGQGNYGYTF. The CDR3 DNA reads as TGCGCCAGCAGACTATCCCCGGGACAGGGGAACTATGGCTACACCTTC.